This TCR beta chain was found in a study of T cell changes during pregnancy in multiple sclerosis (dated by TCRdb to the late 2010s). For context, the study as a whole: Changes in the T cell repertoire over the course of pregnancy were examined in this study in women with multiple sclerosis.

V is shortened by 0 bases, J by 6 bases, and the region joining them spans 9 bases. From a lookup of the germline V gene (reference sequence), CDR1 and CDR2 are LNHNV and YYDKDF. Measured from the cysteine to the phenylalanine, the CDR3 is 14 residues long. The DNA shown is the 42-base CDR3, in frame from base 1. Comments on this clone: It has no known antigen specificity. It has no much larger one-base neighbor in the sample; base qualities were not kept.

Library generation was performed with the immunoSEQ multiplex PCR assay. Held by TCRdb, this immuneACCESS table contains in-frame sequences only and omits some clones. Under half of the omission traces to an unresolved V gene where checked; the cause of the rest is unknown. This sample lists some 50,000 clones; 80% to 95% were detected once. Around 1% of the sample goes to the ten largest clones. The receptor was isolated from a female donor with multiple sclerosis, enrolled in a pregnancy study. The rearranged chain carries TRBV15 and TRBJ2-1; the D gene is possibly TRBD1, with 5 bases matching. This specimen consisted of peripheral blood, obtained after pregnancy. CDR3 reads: CATSREGAGNEQFF. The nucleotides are TGTGCCACCAGCAGAGAAGGGGCAGGCAATGAGCAGTTCTTC. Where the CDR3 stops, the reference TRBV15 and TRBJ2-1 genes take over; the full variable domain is DAMVIQNPRYQVTQFGKPVTLSCSQTLNHNVMYWYQQKSSQAPKLLFHYYDKDFNNEADTPDNFQSRRPNTSFCFLDIRSPGLGDTAMYLCATSREGAGNEQFFGPGTRLTVL.